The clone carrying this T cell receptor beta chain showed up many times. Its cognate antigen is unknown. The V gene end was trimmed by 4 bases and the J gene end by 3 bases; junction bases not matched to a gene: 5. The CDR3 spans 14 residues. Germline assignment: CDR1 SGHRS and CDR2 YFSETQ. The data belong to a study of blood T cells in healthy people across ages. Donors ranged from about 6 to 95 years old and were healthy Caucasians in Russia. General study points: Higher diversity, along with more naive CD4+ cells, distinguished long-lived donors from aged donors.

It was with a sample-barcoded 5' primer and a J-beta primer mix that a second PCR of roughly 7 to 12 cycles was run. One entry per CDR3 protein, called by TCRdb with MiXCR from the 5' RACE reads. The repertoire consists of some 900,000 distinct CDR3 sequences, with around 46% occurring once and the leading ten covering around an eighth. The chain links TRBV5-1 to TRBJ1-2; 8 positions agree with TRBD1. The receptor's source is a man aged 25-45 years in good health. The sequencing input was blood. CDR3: CASSPGQEDYGYTF. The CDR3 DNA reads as TGCGCCAGCAGCCCGGGACAGGAGGACTATGGCTACACCTTC.